This entry lists 4 T cell receptor beta chains sequenced from one sample in a study of brain T cells in children with intractable seizures. Assay used: immunoSEQ multiplex PCR; TCRdb lists only in-frame clones, some missing. The sample records around 80,000 clones, around 91% being singletons. Sequencing used peripheral blood, obtained at surgery. The receptors originated from a girl aged 2 to 10 with Rasmussen encephalitis and intractable seizures.

The DNA for the CDR3 is TGCAGCGTTTTTTCCGGGACAGGGAGTTACGAGCAGTACTTC. Protein sequence: CSVFSGTGSYEQYF. The chain has TRBV29-1 and TRBJ2-7; 9 nucleotides line up with TRBD1. Germline trimming cut 5 bases from V and 4 bases from J; bases unmatched to any gene: 9. The germline gives CDR1 SQVTM, CDR2 ANQGSEA. This CDR3 has 14 amino acids.

The chain uses TRBV5-1 and TRBJ1-1, with D unclear. This CDR3 spans 14 amino acids. The V and J ends lost 2 bases and 1 base respectively, with 9 bases between them. Per germline, CDR1 SGHRS and CDR2 YFSETQ. Here the CDR3 DNA reads TGCGCCAGCAGCTTCGGGGTGGAGAACACTGAAGCTTTCTTT. Its translation: CASSFGVENTEAFF.

The DNA for the CDR3 is TGTGCCAGCAGCCAAAGCACCTTCTCTGGAAACACCATATATTTT. It codes for CASSQSTFSGNTIYF. V and J are TRBV3-1 (or the pseudogene TRBV3-2) and TRBJ1-3; D not certain. The CDR3 is 15 amino acids. Trimming took off 2 bases at V and 0 bases at J, with 8 bases between the two ends. Germline V CDR1 and CDR2: LGHDT, YNNKEL (reference sequence).

There are a few counts of this clone. DNA of the CDR3: TGTGCCAGCAGTGAGAGGAGTCAAATCTACAATGAGCAGTTCTTC. Its protein product is CASSERSQIYNEQFF. The rearrangement uses TRBV2 and TRBJ2-1; D not resolved. The CDR3 has 15 residues. Germline loops: CDR1 SNHLY, CDR2 FYNNEI. The V gene lost 3 bases and the J gene lost 3 bases, with 12 bases spanning the gap.